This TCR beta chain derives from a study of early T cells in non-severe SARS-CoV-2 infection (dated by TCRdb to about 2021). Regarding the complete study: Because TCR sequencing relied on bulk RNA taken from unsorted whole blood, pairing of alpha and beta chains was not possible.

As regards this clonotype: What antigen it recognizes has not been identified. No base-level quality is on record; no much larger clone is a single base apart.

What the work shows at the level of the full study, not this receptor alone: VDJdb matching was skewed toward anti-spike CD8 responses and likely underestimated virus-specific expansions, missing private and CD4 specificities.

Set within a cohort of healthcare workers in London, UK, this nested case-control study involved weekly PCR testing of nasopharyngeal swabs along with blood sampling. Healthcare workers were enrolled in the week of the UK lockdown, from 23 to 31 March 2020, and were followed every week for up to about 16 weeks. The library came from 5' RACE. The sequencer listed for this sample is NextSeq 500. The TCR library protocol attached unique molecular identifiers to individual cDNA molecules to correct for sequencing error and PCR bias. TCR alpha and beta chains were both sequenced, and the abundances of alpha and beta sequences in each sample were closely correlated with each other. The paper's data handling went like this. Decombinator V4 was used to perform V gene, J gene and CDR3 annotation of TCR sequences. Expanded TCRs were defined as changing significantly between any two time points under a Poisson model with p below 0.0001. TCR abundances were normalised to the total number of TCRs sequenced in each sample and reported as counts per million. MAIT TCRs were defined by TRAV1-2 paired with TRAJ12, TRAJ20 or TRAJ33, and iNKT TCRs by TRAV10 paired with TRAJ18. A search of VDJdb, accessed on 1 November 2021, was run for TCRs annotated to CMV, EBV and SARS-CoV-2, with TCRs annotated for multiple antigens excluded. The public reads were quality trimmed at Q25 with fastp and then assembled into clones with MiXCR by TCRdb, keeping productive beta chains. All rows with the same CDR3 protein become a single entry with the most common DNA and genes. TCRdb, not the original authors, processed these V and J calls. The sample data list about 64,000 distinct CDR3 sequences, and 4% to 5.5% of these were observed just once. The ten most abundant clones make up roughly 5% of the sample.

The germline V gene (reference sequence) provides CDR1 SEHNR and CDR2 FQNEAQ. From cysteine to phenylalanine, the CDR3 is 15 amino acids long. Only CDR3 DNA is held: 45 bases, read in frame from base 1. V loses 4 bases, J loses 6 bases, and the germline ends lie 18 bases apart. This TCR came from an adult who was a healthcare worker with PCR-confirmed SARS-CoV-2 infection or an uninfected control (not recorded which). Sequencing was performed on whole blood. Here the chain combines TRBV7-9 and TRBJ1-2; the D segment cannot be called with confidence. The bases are TGTGCCAGCAGCTCCCATCGGGAATTAGACGATGGCTACACCTTC. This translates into CASSSHRELDDGYTF.